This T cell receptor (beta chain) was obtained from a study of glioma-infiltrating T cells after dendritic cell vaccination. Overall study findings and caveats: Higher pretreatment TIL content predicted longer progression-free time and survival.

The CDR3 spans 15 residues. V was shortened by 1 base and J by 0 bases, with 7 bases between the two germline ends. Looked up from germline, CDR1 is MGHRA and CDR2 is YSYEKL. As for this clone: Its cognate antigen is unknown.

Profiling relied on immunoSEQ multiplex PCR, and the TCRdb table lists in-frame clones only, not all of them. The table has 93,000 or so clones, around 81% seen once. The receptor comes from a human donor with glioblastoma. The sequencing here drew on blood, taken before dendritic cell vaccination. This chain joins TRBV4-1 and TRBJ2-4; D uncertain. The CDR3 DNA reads TGCGCCAGCAGCCAAGGTCCCCTAGCCAAAAACATTCAGTACTTC. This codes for CASSQGPLAKNIQYF.